This TCR beta chain originates from a study of identical twins. TCRdb re-called the 5' RACE reads through MiXCR, storing one row per CDR3 protein. The top ten clones hold 0.44% of a sample with approximately 500,000 distinct CDR3 sequences, 15% of them seen once. This clonotype was picked up many times. Its antigen is not known. V was shortened by 6 bases and J by 2 bases, with 6 bases between the two germline ends. This CDR3 has 12 amino acids. Study outcomes and limitations: Where beta out-of-frame sequences were concerned, excess twin sharing was weaker.

A further study also used this sample, focusing on yellow fever vaccine responses in identical twins.

This chain joins TRBV12-3 or TRBV12-4 and TRBJ2-3; D is ambiguous. This TCR came from a woman younger than 30 in good health. The sequenced sample consisted of CD4+ T cells sorted from blood. The CDR3 sequence is CASSATTDTQYF. The CDR3 nucleotides read TGTGCCAGCAGCGCTACCACAGATACGCAGTATTTT.